The source of this TCR beta chain is a study of shared clonotypes between healthy human individuals. Across the study: A donor's plate count was three for CD4 naive and three for CD4 memory; CD8 naive had two and CD8 memory one.

Trimming shortened V by 2 bases and J by 2 bases, and 7 bases separated the two germline ends. CDR3 length equals 13 residues. CDR1 is MNHEY and CDR2 is SVGAGI in the germline V gene. The repertoire was sequenced with immunoSEQ multiplex PCR; TCRdb's copy has only in-frame clones and lacks some. The sample lists more than 1,200,000 clones, about 98.5% occurring once. The clonotype comes from a man younger than 45 in good health. The V call is TRBV6-5, the J call TRBJ2-7; D is unclear. Sequencing used naive CD4+ T cells sorted from blood. Subset denoted: CD45RA+ positively selected. CDR3 in DNA: TGTGCCAGCAGTTACAGACTCCCCTACGAGCAGTACTTC. It codes for CASSYRLPYEQYF.